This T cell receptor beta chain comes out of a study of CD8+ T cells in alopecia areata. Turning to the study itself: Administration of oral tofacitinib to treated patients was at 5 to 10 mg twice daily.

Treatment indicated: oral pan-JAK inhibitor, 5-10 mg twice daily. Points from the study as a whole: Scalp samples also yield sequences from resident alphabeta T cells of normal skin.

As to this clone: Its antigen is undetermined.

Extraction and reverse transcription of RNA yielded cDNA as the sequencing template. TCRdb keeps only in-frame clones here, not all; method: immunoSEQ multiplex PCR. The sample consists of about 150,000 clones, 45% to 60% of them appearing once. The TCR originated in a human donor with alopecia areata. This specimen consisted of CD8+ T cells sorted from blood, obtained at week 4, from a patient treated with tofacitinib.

The CDR3 sequence: CASSEQSPNTEAFF. The CDR3 region has the DNA TGTGCCAGCAGTGAACAGTCTCCGAACACTGAAGCTTTCTTT. V and J are TRBV25-1 and TRBJ1-1; D is unresolved. The CDR3 consists of 14 residues. Germline V gene lookup returns CDR1 MGHDK and CDR2 SYGVNS. The V and J ends lost 2 bases and 1 base respectively, with 8 bases between them.